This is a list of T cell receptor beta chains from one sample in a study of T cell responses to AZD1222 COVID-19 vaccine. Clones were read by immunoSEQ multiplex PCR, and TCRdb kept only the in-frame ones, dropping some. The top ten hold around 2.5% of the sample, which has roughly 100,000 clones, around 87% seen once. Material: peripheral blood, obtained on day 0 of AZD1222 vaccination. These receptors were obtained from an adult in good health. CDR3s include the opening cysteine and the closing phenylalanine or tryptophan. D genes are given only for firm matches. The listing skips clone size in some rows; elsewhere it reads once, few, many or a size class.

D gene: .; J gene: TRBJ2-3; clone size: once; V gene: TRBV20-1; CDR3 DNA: TGCAGTGCAAACAGGGCAGGTACGCAGTATTTT; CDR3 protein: CSANRAGTQYF
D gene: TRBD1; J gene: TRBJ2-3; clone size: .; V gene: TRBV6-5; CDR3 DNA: TGTGCCAGCAGCACCTATGGACAGGGCACAGATACGCAGTATTTT; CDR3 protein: CASSTYGQGTDTQYF
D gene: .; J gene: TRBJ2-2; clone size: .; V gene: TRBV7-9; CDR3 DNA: TGTGCCAGCAGCGAAGAGGAGGGCCTTCAACCCGGGGAGCTGTTTTTT; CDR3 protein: CASSEEEGLQPGELFF
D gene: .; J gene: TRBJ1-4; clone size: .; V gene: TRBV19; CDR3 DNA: TGTGCCACTAGGCGTGCAACTAATGAAAAACTGTTTTTT; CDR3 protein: CATRRATNEKLFF
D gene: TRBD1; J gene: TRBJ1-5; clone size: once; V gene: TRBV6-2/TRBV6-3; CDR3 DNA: TGTGCCAGCAGTTACGGCACAGGGGCGTTGCAGCCCCAGCATTTT; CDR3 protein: CASSYGTGALQPQHF
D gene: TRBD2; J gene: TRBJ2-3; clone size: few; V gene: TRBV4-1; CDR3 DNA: TGCGCCAGCAGCCAAGTCCTACGGCGGGGGGGCCCAGATACGCAGTATTTT; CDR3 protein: CASSQVLRRGGPDTQYF
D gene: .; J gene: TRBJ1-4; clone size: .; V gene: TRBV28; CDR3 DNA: TGTGCCACCCGACCGGGGAGGAATGAAAAACTGTTTTTT; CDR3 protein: CATRPGRNEKLFF
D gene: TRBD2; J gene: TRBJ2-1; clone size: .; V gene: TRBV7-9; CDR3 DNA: TGTGCCAGCAGCATCCGGACTAGCGGGGGGAGGAATGAGCAGTTCTTC; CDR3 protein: CASSIRTSGGRNEQFF
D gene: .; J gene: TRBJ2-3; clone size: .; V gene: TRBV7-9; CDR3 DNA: TGTGCCAGCAGCAAATCCGGGGGCACAGATACGCAGTATTTT; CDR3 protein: CASSKSGGTDTQYF
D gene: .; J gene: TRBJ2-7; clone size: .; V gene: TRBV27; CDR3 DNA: TGTGCCAGCAGTTTATCTTTAGACACTTACTACGAGCAGTACTTC; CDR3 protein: CASSLSLDTYYEQYF
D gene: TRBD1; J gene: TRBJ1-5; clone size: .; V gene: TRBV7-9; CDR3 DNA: TGTGCCAGCAGCTCTACAGGGGATCAGCCCCAGCATTTT; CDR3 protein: CASSSTGDQPQHF
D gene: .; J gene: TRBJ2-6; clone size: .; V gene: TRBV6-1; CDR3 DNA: TGTGCCAGCAGTGAAGTTCGGGGGAGCTCTGGGGCCAACGTCCTGACTTTC; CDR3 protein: CASSEVRGSSGANVLTF
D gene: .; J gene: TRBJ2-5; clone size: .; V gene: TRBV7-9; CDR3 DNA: TGTGCCAGCAGCTTAGGGGTCCAAAGGTCAGAGACCCAGTACTTC; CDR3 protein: CASSLGVQRSETQYF
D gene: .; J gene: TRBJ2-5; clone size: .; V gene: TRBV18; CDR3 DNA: TGTGCCAGCTCACCCTCCCGACGGAGCGAAGAGACCCAGTACTTC; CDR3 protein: CASSPSRRSEETQYF
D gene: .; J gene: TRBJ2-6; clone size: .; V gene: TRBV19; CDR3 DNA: TGTGCCAGTAGTATCGAAAGCTCTGGGGCCAACGTCCTGACTTTC; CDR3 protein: CASSIESSGANVLTF
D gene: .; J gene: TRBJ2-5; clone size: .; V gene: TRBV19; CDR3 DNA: TGTGCCAGTAGCCCCGGAGGGGTCCAAGAGACCCAGTACTTC; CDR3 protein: CASSPGGVQETQYF
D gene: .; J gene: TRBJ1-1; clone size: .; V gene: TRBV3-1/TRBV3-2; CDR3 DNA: TGTGCCAGCAGCCAACCACTGGGGGGGACTGAAGCTTTCTTT; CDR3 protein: CASSQPLGGTEAFF
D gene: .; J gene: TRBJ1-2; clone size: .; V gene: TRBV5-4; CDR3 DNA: TGTGCCAGCAGCAGCCCGGACGCTGGCTACACCTTC; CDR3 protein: CASSSPDAGYTF
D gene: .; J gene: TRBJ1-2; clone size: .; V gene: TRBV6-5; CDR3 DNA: TGTGCCAGCAGTATAGTCTCCTATGGCTACACCTTC; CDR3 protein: CASSIVSYGYTF
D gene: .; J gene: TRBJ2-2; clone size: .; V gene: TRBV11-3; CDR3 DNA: TGTGCCAGCAGCTTAGACTGGGGCCTGAGGGAGCTGTTTTTT; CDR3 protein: CASSLDWGLRELFF
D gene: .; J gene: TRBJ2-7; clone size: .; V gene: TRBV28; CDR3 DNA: TGTGCCAGCAGCCAAGGACAGATCTACGAGCAGTACTTC; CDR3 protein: CASSQGQIYEQYF
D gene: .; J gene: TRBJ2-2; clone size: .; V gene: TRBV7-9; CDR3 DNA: TGTGCCAGCAGCCTTAGGGGGGAAACCGGGGAGCTGTTTTTT; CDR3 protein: CASSLRGETGELFF
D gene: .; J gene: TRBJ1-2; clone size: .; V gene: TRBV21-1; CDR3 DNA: TGTGCCAGCAGCAAAGTATGGGGTTCTAACTATGGCTACACCTTC; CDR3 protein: CASSKVWGSNYGYTF
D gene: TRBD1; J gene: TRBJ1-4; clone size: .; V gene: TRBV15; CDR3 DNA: TGTGCCACCCGCGTGGGGACAGGGTACGAAAAACTGTTTTTT; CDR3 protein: CATRVGTGYEKLFF
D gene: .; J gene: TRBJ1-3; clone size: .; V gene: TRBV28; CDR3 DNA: TGTGCCAGCAGTGACTCCATCTCTGGAAACACCATATATTTT; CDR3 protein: CASSDSISGNTIYF